These T cell receptor beta chains were read from a single sample in a study of blood T cell repertoires in COVID-19. The protocol was immunoSEQ multiplex PCR, while the TCRdb copy is restricted to in-frame clones and leaves out a portion. The data hold about 130,000 clones, with 80% to 95% observed a single time. Material for sequencing was peripheral blood. The receptors shown here come from a man aged 50 or older with COVID-19, enrolled during active disease. CDR3s include the opening cysteine and the closing phenylalanine or tryptophan. A D gene is named only where the DNA matches it firmly. Some rows mark clone size as missing; the rest say once, few, many or name a class of expanded clone.

few,TRBJ2-5,.,TRBV7-3,TGTGCCAGCAGCTTACATGTCGGCCAAGAGACCCAGTACTTC,CASSLHVGQETQYF
.,TRBJ2-7,.,TRBV5-5,TGTGCCAGCAGCTTGACGTCAGGGTTGTACGAGCAGTACTTC,CASSLTSGLYEQYF
once,TRBJ2-2,.,TRBV7-7,TGTGCTAGCAGCCCAACTGGGCAGGGCTCCGGGGAGCTGTTTTTT,CASSPTGQGSGELFF
.,TRBJ2-7,TRBD1,TRBV24-1,TGTGCCATCGGACAGGGGGCCCCCGACGAGCAGTACTTC,CAIGQGAPDEQYF
.,TRBJ2-5,.,TRBV30,TGTGCCTGGAATTTGGGGCAGGGCCAAGAGACCCAGTACTTC,CAWNLGQGQETQYF
.,TRBJ2-3,TRBD1,TRBV11-2,TGTGCCAGCAGCTTTAATTTCGGACAGGGAACAGATACGCAGTATTTT,CASSFNFGQGTDTQYF
.,TRBJ1-1,.,TRBV28,TGTGCCAGCAGTTTAGGGTTAGGGGACACTGAAGCTTTCTTT,CASSLGLGDTEAFF
.,TRBJ2-1,.,TRBV11-2,TGTGCCAGCAGCTGGCGGAATGAGCAGTTCTTC,CASSWRNEQFF
.,TRBJ1-2,TRBD1,TRBV23-1,TGCGCCAGCAGTCGTCCGGGACAGGGTGCTAACTATGGCTACACCTTC,CASSRPGQGANYGYTF
few,TRBJ1-5,.,TRBV19,TGTGCCAGTGCTTGGGAAGCAGGGTCAAGTTATAGCAATCAGCCCCAGCATTTT,CASAWEAGSSYSNQPQHF
.,TRBJ1-1,.,TRBV7-9,TGTGCCAGCAGCTTTGGGGGGATGAACACTGAAGCTTTCTTT,CASSFGGMNTEAFF
.,TRBJ1-4,TRBD1,TRBV19,TGTGCCAGTAAGGACAGGGGAGGTGAAAAACTGTTTTTT,CASKDRGGEKLFF
.,TRBJ1-1,.,TRBV5-1,TGCGCCAGCAGCCCCGGGGACCGGGGGACTGAAGCTTTCTTT,CASSPGDRGTEAFF
once,TRBJ1-6,.,TRBV2,TGTGCCATCACACAAGGACGCGGGGCTAATTCACCCCTCCACTTT,CAITQGRGANSPLHF
.,TRBJ1-5,.,TRBV18,TGTGCCAGCTCACCAGGGGGAGGTCATCAGCCCCAGCATTTT,CASSPGGGHQPQHF
once,TRBJ2-1,.,TRBV4-1,TGCGCCAGCAAACTAGCTGGCGGGAATGAGCAGTTCTTC,CASKLAGGNEQFF
.,TRBJ2-1,TRBD1,TRBV4-3,TGCGCCAGCAGCCAGCGAACAGGGGCTTACAATGAGCAGTTCTTC,CASSQRTGAYNEQFF